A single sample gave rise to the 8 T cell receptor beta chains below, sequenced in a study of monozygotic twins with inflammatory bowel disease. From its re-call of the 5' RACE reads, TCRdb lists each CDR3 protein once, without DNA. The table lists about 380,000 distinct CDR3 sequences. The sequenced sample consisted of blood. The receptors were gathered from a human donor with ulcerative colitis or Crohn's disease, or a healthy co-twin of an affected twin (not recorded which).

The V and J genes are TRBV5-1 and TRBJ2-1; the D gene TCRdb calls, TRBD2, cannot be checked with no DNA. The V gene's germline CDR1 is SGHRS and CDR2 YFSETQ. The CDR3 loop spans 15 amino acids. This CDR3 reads CASSSLAGNYNEQFF.

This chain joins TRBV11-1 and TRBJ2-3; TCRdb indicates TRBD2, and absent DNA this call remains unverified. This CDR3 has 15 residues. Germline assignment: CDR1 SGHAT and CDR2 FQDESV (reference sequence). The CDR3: CASSPPGGATDTQYF.

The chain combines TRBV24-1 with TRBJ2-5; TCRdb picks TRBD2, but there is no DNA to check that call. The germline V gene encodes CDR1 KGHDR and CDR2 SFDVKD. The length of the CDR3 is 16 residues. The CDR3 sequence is CATSDGLAGVQETQYF.

CDR3 loop: CASIPERGKNEQFF. The chain links TRBV2 to TRBJ2-1; TCRdb returns TRBD1, unconfirmable since there is no DNA. Germline CDR1 reads SNHLY; CDR2 reads FYNNEI. The CDR3 length is 14 residues.

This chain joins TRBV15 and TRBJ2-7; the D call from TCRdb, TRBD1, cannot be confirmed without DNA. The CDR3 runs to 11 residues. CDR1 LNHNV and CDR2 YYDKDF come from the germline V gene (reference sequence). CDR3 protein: CATSVEGEQYF.

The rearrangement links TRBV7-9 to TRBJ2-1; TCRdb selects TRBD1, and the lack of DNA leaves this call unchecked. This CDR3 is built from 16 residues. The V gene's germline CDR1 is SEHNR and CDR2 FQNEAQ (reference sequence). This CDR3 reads CASSRGRGTTYNEQFF.

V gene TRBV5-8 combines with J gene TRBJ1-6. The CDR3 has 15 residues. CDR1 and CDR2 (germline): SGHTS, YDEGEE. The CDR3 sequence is CASSLRGGGSSPLHF. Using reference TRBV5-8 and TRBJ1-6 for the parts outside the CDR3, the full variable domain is EAGVTQSPTHLIKTRGQQATLRCSPISGHTSVYWYQQALGLGLQFLLWYDEGEERNRGNFPPRFSGRQFPNYSSELNVNALELEDSALYLCASSLRGGGSSPLHFGNGTRLTVT.

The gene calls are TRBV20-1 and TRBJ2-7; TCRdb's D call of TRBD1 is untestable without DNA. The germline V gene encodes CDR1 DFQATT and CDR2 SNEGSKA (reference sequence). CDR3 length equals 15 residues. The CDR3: CSALRGTGNTYEQYF.